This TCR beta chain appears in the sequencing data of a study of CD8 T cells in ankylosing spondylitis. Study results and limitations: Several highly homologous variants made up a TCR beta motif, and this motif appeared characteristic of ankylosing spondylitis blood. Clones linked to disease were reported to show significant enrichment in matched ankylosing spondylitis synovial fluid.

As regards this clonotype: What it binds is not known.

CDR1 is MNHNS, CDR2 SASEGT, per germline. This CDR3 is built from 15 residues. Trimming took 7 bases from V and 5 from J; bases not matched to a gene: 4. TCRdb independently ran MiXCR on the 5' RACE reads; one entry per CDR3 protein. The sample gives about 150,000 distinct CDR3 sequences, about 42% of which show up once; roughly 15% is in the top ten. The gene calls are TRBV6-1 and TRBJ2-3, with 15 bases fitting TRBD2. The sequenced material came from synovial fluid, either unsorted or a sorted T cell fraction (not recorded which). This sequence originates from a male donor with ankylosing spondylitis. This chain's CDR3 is CASKGLAGGGDTQYF. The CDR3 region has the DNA TGTGCCAGCAAGGGACTAGCGGGAGGAGGAGATACGCAGTATTTT.